The 12 T cell receptor beta chains given below trace back to one sample, sequenced in a study of beta chain features in type 1 diabetes (dated by TCRdb to 2016 to 2018). The research as a whole found: Type 1 diabetes patients showed a moderate but significant shortening of TCRB CDR3 length in all four CD4+ subsets.

The library was built by means of the immunoSEQ multiplex PCR assay. The entire amount of isolated RNA was reverse transcribed using the High Capacity cDNA Reverse Transcription Kit, so the sequenced TCRB transcripts were expressed ones. TCRdb re-hosts the immuneACCESS table, in-frame sequences only. Its copies lack some clones; in the studies checked, an unresolved V gene accounts for under half of them, and the cause for the rest is not known. This sample comprises about 180,000 clones, 7.8% of them detected only once. The ten largest clonotypes hold more than 0.75% of the sample. These receptors' antigens are unknown. The sample taken for sequencing was central memory CD4+ T cells from blood. Receptors were obtained from a woman aged 40 to 50 with type 1 diabetes.

V and J are TRBV10-3 and TRBJ2-5, with TRBD2 as a possible D gene (6 bases). There are 12 residues in the CDR3. Germline V gene data show CDR1 as ENHRY and CDR2 as SYGVKD. The germline V and J ends were trimmed by 5 bases and 3 bases, with 7 bases remaining between them. The CDR3 nucleotides read TGTGCCATCAGTCGCGGGGAAGAGACCCAGTACTTC. Translation gives CAISRGEETQYF.

The V call is TRBV4-3, the J call TRBJ2-5, with D possibly being TRBD2 (6 bases). The V gene's germline CDR1 is LGHNA and CDR2 YSLEER. The CDR3 covers 15 residues. Trimming removed 1 base at V and 2 bases at J, with 11 bases between. CDR3 protein: CASSQGGAGQETQYF. Written as DNA, the CDR3 is TGCGCCAGCAGCCAAGGAGGAGCGGGTCAAGAGACCCAGTACTTC.

This clone showed up just a few times. J is TRBJ1-2 and V is TRBV6-6, with TRBD1 matching 9 bases. This CDR3 has 13 amino acids. Germline-derived CDR1 and CDR2 are MNHNY and SVGAGI (reference sequence). Trimming took 6 bases from V and 8 from J; bases not matched to a gene: 7. CDR3 coding DNA: TGTGCCAGCAGGGGGGGACAGGGAAAGGGCTACACCTTC. It is translated as CASRGGQGKGYTF.

In this sample, this clone turned up a few times. The chain is built from TRBV5-4 and TRBJ1-6; D is uncertain. The CDR3 covers 16 residues. CDR1 and CDR2 from the germline V gene are SGHNT and YYREEE (reference sequence). The V end was cut by 2 bases, the J end by 0 bases, with 9 bases between. As DNA, the CDR3 is TGTGCCAGCAGCTTTGAGCTACCCTCCTATAATTCACCCCTCCACTTT. Translation: CASSFELPSYNSPLHF.

The rearrangement uses TRBV6-5 and TRBJ2-7, with D possibly matching TRBD2 (6 bases). In germline, CDR1 is MNHEY, CDR2 SVGAGI. V gave up 4 bases and J gave up 3 bases, with 16 bases separating them. This CDR3 has 15 residues. CDR3 amino acids: CASSSLGGASYEQYF. In nucleotides, the CDR3 is TGTGCCAGCAGTTCCCTGGGGGGAGCAAGCTACGAGCAGTACTTC.

Only a few counts were recorded for this clone. The chain recombines TRBV29-1 with TRBJ2-1, with TRBD1 as a possible D gene (6 bases). This CDR3 region has 16 residues. Germline V CDR1 and CDR2: SQVTM, ANQGSEA. Between the trimmed V and J ends, which lost 8 bases and 7 bases, there was a span of 27 bases. This CDR3 reads CSTPGAGSFSRNEQFF. CDR3 sequence (DNA): TGCAGCACCCCAGGGGCAGGGTCCTTCAGCAGGAATGAGCAGTTCTTC.

This clone was observed a few times. The chain links TRBV29-1 to TRBJ1-2; the D gene is possibly TRBD1 (5 bases). CDR1 SQVTM and CDR2 ANQGSEA come from the germline V gene. The CDR3 is 13 residues long. The V end lost 4 bases, the J end lost 7 bases, and 16 bases lay between the germline ends. CDR3 DNA: TGCAGCGTTGGGGTGGGAGGGGAGGCTGGCTACACCTTC. This gives the protein CSVGVGGEAGYTF.

This clone was detected only a few times. This chain uses TRBV2 with TRBJ1-5; TRBD1 matches 8 bases. The CDR3 consists of 16 residues. CDR1 and CDR2 (germline): SNHLY, FYNNEI. Trimming cost V 7 bases and J 4 bases; bases outside gene matches: 12. The CDR3 DNA sequence: TGTGCCAGCACAGAGGACAGGGCCGAACTTAATCAGCCCCAGCATTTT. This sequence encodes CASTEDRAELNQPQHF.

This chain links TRBV5-1 with TRBJ2-7, with D maybe TRBD2 (5 bases). The CDR3 sequence is 16 residues long. Germline values: CDR1 SGHRS, CDR2 YFSETQ. Trimming pared 5 bases from V and 2 bases from J, leaving 20 bases between. The DNA of the CDR3 is TGCGCCAGCAGAAACTATGGCGGAGCGGCCCCCTACGAGCAGTACTTC. Its protein product is CASRNYGGAAPYEQYF.

J is TRBJ2-7 and V is TRBV6-5, with TRBD2 matching over 13 bases. The V segment lost 6 bases and the J segment 5 bases; nucleotides outside the gene matches: 7. CDR1 is MNHEY and CDR2 is SVGAGI in the germline V gene. The CDR3 totals 15 residues. The CDR3 protein is CASSPRLAGGHEQYF. CDR3 nucleotides: TGTGCCAGCAGCCCTCGACTAGCGGGAGGACACGAGCAGTACTTC.

The chain uses TRBV6-6 and TRBJ2-5, with 12 bases fitting TRBD2. The CDR3 contains 16 residues. The trim removed 8 bases at V and 2 bases at J, leaving 9 bases unmatched. Germline loops: CDR1 MNHNY, CDR2 SVGAGI (reference sequence). The CDR3 DNA follows: TGTGCCAGCGCCCTAGGACTAGCGGGGACACAAGAGACCCAGTACTTC. Its translation is CASALGLAGTQETQYF.

This clone was counted only a few times. The sample holds other DNA sequences that translate to the same CDR3. The V gene is TRBV9, the J gene TRBJ1-2; 8 bases map to TRBD1. This CDR3 comprises 14 residues. From germline, CDR1 is SGDLS and CDR2 YYNGEE. V shed 4 bases, J shed 3 bases, and the junction held 5 bases outside the gene matches. The chain's CDR3 is CASSPGQGDYGYTF. The CDR3 DNA is TGTGCCAGCAGCCCCGGACAGGGCGACTATGGCTACACCTTC.